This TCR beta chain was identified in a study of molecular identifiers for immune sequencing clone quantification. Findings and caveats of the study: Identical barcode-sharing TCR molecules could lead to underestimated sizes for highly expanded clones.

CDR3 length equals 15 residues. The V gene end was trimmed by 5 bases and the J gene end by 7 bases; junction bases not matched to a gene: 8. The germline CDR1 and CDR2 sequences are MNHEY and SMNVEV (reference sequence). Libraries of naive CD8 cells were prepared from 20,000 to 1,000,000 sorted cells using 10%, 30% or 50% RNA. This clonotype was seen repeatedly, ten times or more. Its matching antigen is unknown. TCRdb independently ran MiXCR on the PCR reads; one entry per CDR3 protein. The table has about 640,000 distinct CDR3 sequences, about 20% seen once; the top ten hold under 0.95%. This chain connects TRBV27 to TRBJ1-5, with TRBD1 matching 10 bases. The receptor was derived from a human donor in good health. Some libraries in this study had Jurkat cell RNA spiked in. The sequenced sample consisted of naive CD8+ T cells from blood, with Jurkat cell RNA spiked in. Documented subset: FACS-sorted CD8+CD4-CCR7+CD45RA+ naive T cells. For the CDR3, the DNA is TGTGCCAGCAGTGCCGGGACAGGGGTAGGGCAGCCCCAGCATTTT. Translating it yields CASSAGTGVGQPQHF.